The present T cell receptor beta chain was sequenced within a study of blood T cell repertoires in COVID-19 (dated by TCRdb to 2019 to 2021). About the full investigation: Samples from collaborators originated in the United States, Italy and Spain and spanned both the acute and convalescent phases of COVID-19. The dataset comprised deeply sampled blood TCRbeta repertoires from subjects exposed to, actively infected with, or recovered from COVID-19. Samples were obtained from the ongoing ImmuneRACE study (first 160 participants) and from over 1,000 subjects provided by 6 global collaborators. Where HLA class I and class II types were available, the types were taken from metadata supplied by the sample provider, not from assay-based typing. The repertoires were released in a freely available public database intended as a resource for research on the immune response to SARS-CoV-2. Sample metadata almost always included a de-identified subject ID, COVID-19 status, age in years and sex. The material from the prospective study consisted of cDNA or gDNA derived from T cells, B-cell-depleted T cells, or PBMCs. Study-wide findings and limitations: How much clinical and demographic metadata was included differed by source and by participant, and the metadata was provided uncurated.

The immunoSEQ Assay, a bias-controlled multiplex PCR, was used to amplify TCRbeta CDR3 regions from genomic DNA. In the original analysis: The number of nucleated cells in each sample was estimated by amplification of reference gene primers within the assay. To quantify the absolute abundance of each unique TCRbeta CDR3 rearrangement, sequence reads were collapsed and filtered. For each sample, productive Simpson clonality was calculated as the square root of Simpson's diversity index across productive rearrangements. TCRdb re-hosts the immuneACCESS table, in-frame sequences only. Its copies lack some clones; in the studies checked, an unresolved V gene accounts for under half of them, and the cause for the rest is not known. V and J calls and clone size come straight from that table; D and trimming were deduced from the DNA. The sample table lists approximately 240,000 clones, 65% to 85% of them with a count of one. Around 5.5% of the sample is held by the ten biggest clonotypes.

Each collaborating institution followed its own protocols to collect whole blood in K2EDTA tubes. For TCRbeta analysis, collaborators shipped samples as frozen whole blood, isolated PBMCs, or DNA extracted from either of those sample types. The germline V gene (reference sequence) gives CDR1 as MNHNY and CDR2 as SVGAGI. The CDR3 runs 13 amino acids, cysteine and phenylalanine included. Only the CDR3 DNA stays, 39 bases, in frame from base 1. Deletion took 7 bases off V and 0 bases off J, with a span of 7 bases between the germline ends. Remarks on this clone: Which antigen it targets is not known. Base qualities are not recorded, but no much larger clone differs from it by a single base.

The origin of this receptor is a human donor in a cohort sampled during active COVID-19. Recombination joined TRBV6-6 with TRBJ1-5; the D gene cannot be resolved reliably. Input material: peripheral blood. The DNA reads TGTGCCAGCACAGACTATAGCAATCAGCCCCAGCATTTT. This is translated as CASTDYSNQPQHF.